The 5 T cell receptor beta chains reported below all come from one sample, sequenced in a study of T-cell reconstitution after alpha-beta-depleted transplantation in children (dated by TCRdb to 2015 to 2016). The treatment or condition label on this specimen signifies: allogeneic hematopoietic cell transplantation with graft depleted of TCRalphabeta T cells and CD19 B cells. Library preparation was by PCR. Sequencing was performed on an Illumina HiSeq 2500. Molecular barcoding was employed in the preparation of TCR libraries, with unique molecular identifiers being used to normalize TCRbeta repertoire quantification. TCRdb handled the public reads itself, with Q25 trimming in fastp and clone calling in MiXCR, and kept productive beta chains. Here each entry gathers all rows of one CDR3 protein and keeps the most common genes and DNA. The sample includes approximately 520,000 distinct CDR3 sequences, with 10% to 12% observed a single time. The ten biggest clones cover less than 15% of the sample.

The sequences come from PBMCs, mostly from graft donor cells, collected 180 days after TCRalphabeta/CD19-depleted stem cell transplant. The receptors stem from a female patient aged 2-15 years who had a stem cell transplant for aplastic anemia, so the T cells may come from the graft donor.

This clonotype was seen a handful of times. This chain connects TRBV5-1 to TRBJ2-7; no definite D call. The CDR3 sequence is 11 residues long. Deletions cut 9 bases from V and 3 bases from J, with 10 bases between. Germline assignment: CDR1 SGHRS and CDR2 YFSETQ. The CDR3 region has the DNA TGCGCCACTGACAACCTCTACGAGCAGTACGTC. Protein sequence: CATDNLYEQYV.

This clonotype appeared a few times. The chain uses TRBV28 and TRBJ2-7; no firm D call. Trimming left V 3 bases short and J 0 bases short, with 3 bases between. The CDR3 runs 12 residues. The germline CDR1 and CDR2 sequences are MDHEN and SYDVKM. The CDR3 loop is CASSFRSYEQYF. The CDR3 DNA sequence: TGTGCCAGCAGTTTCCGCTCCTACGAGCAGTACTTC.

The V call is TRBV7-2, the J call TRBJ1-4; D remains unclear. The germline V gene has CDR1 SGHTA and CDR2 FQGNSA. The CDR3 covers 17 residues. V lost 5 bases and J lost 0, with 16 bases in between. The CDR3 DNA reads TGTGCCAGCAGCCCAGGTCCGTGGAGTGCAACTAATGAAAAACTGTTTTTT. Translated, it gives CASSPGPWSATNEKLFF.

The V and J genes are TRBV5-1 and TRBJ1-2; 7 positions agree with TRBD1. CDR1 SGHRS and CDR2 YFSETQ come from the germline V gene. This CDR3 has 15 amino acids. Unmatched junction bases numbered 5, after V lost 0 bases and J lost 3 bases. DNA of the CDR3: TGCGCCAGCAGCTTGGTACCTGACAGGGACTATGGCTACACCTTC. This sequence encodes CASSLVPDRDYGYTF.

This clonotype was seen a handful of times. The chain links TRBV28 to TRBJ1-2; TRBD1 aligns across 7 bases. The ends lost 4 bases at V and 4 bases at J; junction bases unmatched: 9. The CDR3 loop spans 15 amino acids. Germline V gene data show CDR1 as MDHEN and CDR2 as SYDVKM. The CDR3 here is CASSSPGGGIYGYTF. As DNA, the CDR3 is TGTGCCAGCAGTTCCCCAGGGGGGGGGATCTATGGCTACACCTTC.